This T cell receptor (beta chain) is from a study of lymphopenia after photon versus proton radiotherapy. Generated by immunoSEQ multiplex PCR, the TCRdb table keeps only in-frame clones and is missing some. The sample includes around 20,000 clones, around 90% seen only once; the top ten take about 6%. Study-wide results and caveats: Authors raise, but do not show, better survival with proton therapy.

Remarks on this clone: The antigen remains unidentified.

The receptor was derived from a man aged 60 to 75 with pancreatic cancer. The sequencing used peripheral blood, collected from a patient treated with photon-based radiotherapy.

The CDR3 protein is CASGLVPFNYEQYF. The CDR3, as DNA: TGTGCTAGTGGTTTGGTACCCTTTAACTACGAGCAGTACTTC. The chain uses TRBV12-5 and TRBJ2-7; D gene ambiguous. The germline V gene encodes CDR1 LGHNT and CDR2 FRNRAP. This CDR3 is built from 14 residues. The ends were cut back, 0 bases at V and 3 bases at J, with 9 bases in the middle.